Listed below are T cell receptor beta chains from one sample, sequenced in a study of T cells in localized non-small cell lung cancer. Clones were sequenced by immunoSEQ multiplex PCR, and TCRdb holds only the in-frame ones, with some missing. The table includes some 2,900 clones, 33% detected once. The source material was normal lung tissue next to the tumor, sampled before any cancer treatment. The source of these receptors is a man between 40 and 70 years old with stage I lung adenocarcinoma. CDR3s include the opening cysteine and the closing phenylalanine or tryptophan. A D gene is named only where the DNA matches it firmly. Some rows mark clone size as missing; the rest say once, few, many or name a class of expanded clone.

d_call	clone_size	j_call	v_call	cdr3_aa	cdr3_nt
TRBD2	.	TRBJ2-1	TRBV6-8	CASSYLASSGFTNNEQFF	TGTGCCAGCAGTTACTTAGCCTCTAGCGGGTTTACCAACAATGAGCAGTTCTTC
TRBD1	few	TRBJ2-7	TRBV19	CASSRSRQGLYEQYF	TGTGCCAGCTCCCGCAGTCGACAGGGCTTATACGAGCAGTACTTC
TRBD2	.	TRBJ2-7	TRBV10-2	CASSPGTSGRMGQYF	TGCGCCAGCAGTCCAGGGACTAGCGGGAGAATGGGGCAGTACTTC
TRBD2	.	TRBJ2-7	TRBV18	CASSPGVAGAKAEQYF	TGTGCCAGCTCACCGGGGGTAGCGGGAGCTAAGGCCGAGCAGTACTTC
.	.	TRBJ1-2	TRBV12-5	CASSDEYYGYTF	TGTGCTAGTTCGGACGAGTACTATGGCTACACCTTC
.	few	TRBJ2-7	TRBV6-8	CASSPTGTPIYEQYF	TGTGCCAGCAGTCCAACCGGGACACCTATCTACGAGCAGTACTTC
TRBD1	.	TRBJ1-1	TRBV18	CASSPGQGQNTEAFF	TGTGCCAGCTCACCCGGACAGGGTCAGAACACTGAAGCTTTCTTT
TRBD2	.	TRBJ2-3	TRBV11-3	CASSYARGGTDTQYF	TGTGCCAGCAGCTATGCGCGGGGGGGCACAGATACGCAGTATTTT
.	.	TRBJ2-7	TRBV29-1	CSVGATGRPDEQYF	TGCAGCGTCGGTGCGACGGGAAGGCCCGACGAGCAGTACTTC
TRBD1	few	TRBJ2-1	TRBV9	CASSIQGGNSYNEQFF	TGTGCCAGCAGCATACAGGGGGGAAATTCCTACAATGAGCAGTTCTTC
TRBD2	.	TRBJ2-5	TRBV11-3	CASSLMSGGQETQYF	TGTGCCAGCAGCTTAATGAGCGGGGGACAAGAGACCCAGTACTTC
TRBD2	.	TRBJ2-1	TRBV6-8	CAIRGASGDSNEQFF	TGTGCCATCAGGGGGGCTAGCGGGGATAGTAATGAGCAGTTCTTC
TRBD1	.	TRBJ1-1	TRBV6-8	CASSLLRGRARTEAFF	TGTGCCAGCAGTCTTCTCAGGGGGCGGGCGAGGACTGAAGCTTTCTTT
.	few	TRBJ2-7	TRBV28	CASSFGTASYEQYF	TGTGCCAGCAGTTTTGGTACAGCCTCCTACGAGCAGTACTTC
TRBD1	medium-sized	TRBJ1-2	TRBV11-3	CASSPRTGVNYGYTF	TGTGCCAGCAGCCCAAGGACAGGGGTTAACTATGGCTACACCTTC
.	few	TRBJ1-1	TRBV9	CASSVLSGTEAFF	TGTGCCAGCAGCGTTCTCAGTGGCACTGAAGCTTTCTTT
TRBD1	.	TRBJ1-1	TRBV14	CASSQDVDRGDTEAFF	TGTGCCAGCAGCCAAGATGTAGACAGGGGGGACACTGAAGCTTTCTTT
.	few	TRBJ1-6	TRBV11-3	CASSLRHYNSPLHF	TGTGCCAGCAGCTTACGGCATTATAATTCACCCCTCCACTTT
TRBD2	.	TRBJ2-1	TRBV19	CASSIGSGSSYNEQFF	TGTGCCAGTAGTATCGGTAGCGGGAGCTCCTACAATGAGCAGTTCTTC
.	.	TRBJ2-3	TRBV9	CASSEMTDTQYF	TGTGCCAGCAGCGAGATGACAGATACGCAGTATTTT
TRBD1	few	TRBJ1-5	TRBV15	CATSIDRGAQPQHF	TGTGCCACCAGCATAGACAGGGGAGCTCAGCCCCAGCATTTT
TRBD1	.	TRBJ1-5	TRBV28	CASSYEGAMGQPQHF	TGTGCCAGCAGTTATGAGGGGGCGATGGGACAGCCCCAGCATTTT
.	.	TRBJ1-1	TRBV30	CAWSVLSPATGNTEAFF	TGTGCCTGGAGTGTCCTTTCCCCCGCCACAGGAAACACTGAAGCTTTCTTT
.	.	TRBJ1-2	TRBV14	CASSQGRGVSYGYTF	TGTGCCAGCAGCCAAGGTCGGGGAGTGAGCTATGGCTACACCTTC
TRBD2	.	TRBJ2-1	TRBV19	CASSMQTSGRSSYNEQFF	TGTGCCAGTAGTATGCAGACTAGCGGGCGAAGCTCCTACAATGAGCAGTTCTTC
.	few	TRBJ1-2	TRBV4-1	CASSQENRVHYGYTF	TGCGCCAGCAGCCAAGAGAACAGGGTCCACTATGGCTACACCTTC
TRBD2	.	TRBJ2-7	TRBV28	CASSPYLGGRAYEQYF	TGTGCCAGCAGCCCTTATTTGGGGGGGAGGGCCTACGAGCAGTACTTC
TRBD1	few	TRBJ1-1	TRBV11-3	CASSLGQGRSMNTEAFF	TGTGCCAGCAGCTTAGGACAGGGTAGGTCGATGAACACTGAAGCTTTCTTT
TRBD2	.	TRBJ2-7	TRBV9	CASSAKAGGAHEQYF	TGTGCCAGCAGCGCCAAAGCGGGGGGTGCCCACGAGCAGTACTTC
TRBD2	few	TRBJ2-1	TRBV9	CASSVDGRWSYNEQFF	TGTGCCAGCAGCGTAGACGGGAGGTGGTCCTACAATGAGCAGTTCTTC
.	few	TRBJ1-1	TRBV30	CAWSPPSGGGVTEAFF	TGTGCCTGGAGCCCCCCGTCCGGGGGAGGGGTCACTGAAGCTTTCTTT
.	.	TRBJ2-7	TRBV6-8	CASSSSLHEQYF	TGTGCCAGCAGTTCTTCATTGCACGAGCAGTACTTC
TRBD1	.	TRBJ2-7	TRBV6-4	CAISESRGPSYEQYF	TGTGCCATCAGTGAGTCCAGGGGGCCCTCCTACGAGCAGTACTTC
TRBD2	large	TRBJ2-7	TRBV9	CASSEGVAGVTYEQYF	TGTGCCAGCAGTGAAGGGGTAGCGGGAGTGACCTACGAGCAGTACTTC
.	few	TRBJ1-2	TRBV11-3	CASSLGGANFYGYTF	TGTGCCAGCAGCTTAGGGGGCGCGAACTTCTATGGCTACACCTTC
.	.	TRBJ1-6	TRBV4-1	CASSQGGLGSYNSPLHF	TGCGCCAGCAGCCAAGGGGGACTAGGCTCCTATAATTCACCCCTCCACTTT
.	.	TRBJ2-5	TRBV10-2	CASSPLPWGTQYF	TGCGCCAGCAGTCCACTCCCATGGGGGACCCAGTACTTC
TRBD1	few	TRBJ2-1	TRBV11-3	CASSPGQGHNEQFF	TGTGCCAGCAGCCCGGGACAGGGCCACAATGAGCAGTTCTTC
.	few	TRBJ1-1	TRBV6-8	CASSLTQGNTEAFF	TGTGCCAGCAGTTTAACCCAGGGGAACACTGAAGCTTTCTTT
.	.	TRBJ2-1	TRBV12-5	CASGLARGLLDNEQFF	TGTGCTAGTGGTTTGGCCCGGGGACTTTTAGACAATGAGCAGTTCTTC
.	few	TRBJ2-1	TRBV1	CASSQDGQGAYNEQFF	TGCGCCAGCAGCCAAGATGGGCAGGGAGCGTACAATGAGCAGTTCTTC
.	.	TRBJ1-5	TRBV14	CASSQDGVGTFNQPQHF	TGTGCCAGCAGCCAAGATGGGGTCGGGACATTTAATCAGCCCCAGCATTTT
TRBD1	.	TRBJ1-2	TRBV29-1	CSVTGTANYGYTF	TGCAGCGTAACCGGGACAGCGAACTATGGCTACACCTTC
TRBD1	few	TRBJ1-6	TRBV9	CASSVGDSRNSPLHF	TGTGCCAGCAGCGTAGGGGACAGCAGAAATTCACCCCTCCACTTT
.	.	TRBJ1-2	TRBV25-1	CASGLRGGGYTF	TGTGCCAGCGGCCTCCGAGGTGGAGGCTACACCTTC
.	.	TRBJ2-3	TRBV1	CASGTLSGEGTDTQYF	TGCGCCAGCGGGACCCTAAGCGGGGAGGGCACAGATACGCAGTATTTT
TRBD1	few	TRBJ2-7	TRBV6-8	CASSVGQGTHEQYF	TGTGCCAGCAGCGTCGGACAGGGCACCCACGAGCAGTACTTC
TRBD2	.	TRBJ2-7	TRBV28	CASSQLAGARGYEQYF	TGTGCCAGCAGTCAATTAGCGGGAGCACGGGGCTACGAGCAGTACTTC
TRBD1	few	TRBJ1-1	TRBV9	CASSAPGQGKEAFF	TGTGCCAGCAGCGCACCTGGACAGGGGAAAGAAGCTTTCTTT
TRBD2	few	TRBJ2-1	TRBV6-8	CASSYGREGYNEQFF	TGTGCCAGCAGTTACGGGAGGGAGGGATACAATGAGCAGTTCTTC
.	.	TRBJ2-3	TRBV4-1	CASSPRGPSPTDTQYF	TGCGCCAGCAGCCCCCGCGGGCCCTCTCCCACAGATACGCAGTATTTT
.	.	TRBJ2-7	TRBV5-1	CASSLLKTGGYEQYF	TGCGCCAGCAGCTTATTAAAGACAGGCGGATACGAGCAGTACTTC
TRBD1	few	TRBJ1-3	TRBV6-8	CASRPPGGRNTIYF	TGTGCCAGCAGGCCACCAGGGGGACGAAACACCATATATTTT
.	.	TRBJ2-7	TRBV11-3	CASSPEGGTWTYEQYF	TGTGCCAGCAGCCCCGAGGGGGGGACATGGACCTACGAGCAGTACTTC
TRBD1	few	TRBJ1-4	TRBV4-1	CASSQGWGQNEKLFF	TGCGCCAGCAGCCAAGGATGGGGACAGAATGAAAAACTGTTTTTT
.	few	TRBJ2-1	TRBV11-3	CASSLGPGREKLYNEQFF	TGTGCCAGCAGCTTAGGCCCTGGACGGGAGAAGTTATACAATGAGCAGTTCTTC
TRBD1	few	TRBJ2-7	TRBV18	CASSPGQGGEQYF	TGTGCCAGCTCACCAGGACAGGGCGGGGAGCAGTACTTC
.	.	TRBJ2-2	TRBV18	CASSHLQGANTGELFF	TGTGCCAGCTCACATTTACAGGGCGCGAACACCGGGGAGCTGTTTTTT
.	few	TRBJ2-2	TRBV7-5	CASSHFSGGDTGELFF	TGTGCCAGCAGCCATTTCTCAGGGGGCGACACCGGGGAGCTGTTTTTT
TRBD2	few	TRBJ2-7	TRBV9	CASGAGGNYEQYF	TGTGCCAGCGGGGCGGGAGGCAATTACGAGCAGTACTTC